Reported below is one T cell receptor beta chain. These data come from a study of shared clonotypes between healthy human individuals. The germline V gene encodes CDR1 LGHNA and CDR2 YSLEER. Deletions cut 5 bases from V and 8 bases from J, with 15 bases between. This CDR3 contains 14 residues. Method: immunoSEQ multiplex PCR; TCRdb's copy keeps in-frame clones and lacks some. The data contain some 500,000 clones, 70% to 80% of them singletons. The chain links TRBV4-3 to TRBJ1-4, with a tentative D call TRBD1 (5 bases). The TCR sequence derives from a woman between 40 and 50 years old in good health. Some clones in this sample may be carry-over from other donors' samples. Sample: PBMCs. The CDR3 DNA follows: TGCGCCAGCAGCTACGCGGGGGGGGACGAAAAACTGTTTTTT. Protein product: CASSYAGGDEKLFF.